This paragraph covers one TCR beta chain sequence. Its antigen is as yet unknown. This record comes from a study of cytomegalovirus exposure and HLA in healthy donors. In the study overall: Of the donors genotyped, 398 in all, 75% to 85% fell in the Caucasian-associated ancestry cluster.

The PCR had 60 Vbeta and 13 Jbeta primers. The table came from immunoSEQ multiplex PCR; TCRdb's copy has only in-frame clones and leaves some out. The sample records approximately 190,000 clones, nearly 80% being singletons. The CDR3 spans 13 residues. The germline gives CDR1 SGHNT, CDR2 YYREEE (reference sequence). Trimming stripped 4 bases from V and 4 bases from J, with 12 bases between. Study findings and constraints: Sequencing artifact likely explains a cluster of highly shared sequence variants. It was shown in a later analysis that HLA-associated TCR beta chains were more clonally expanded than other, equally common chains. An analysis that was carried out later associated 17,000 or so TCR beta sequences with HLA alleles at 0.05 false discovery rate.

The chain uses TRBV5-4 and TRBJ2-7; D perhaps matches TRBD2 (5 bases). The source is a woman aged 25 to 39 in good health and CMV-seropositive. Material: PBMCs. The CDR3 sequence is CASSPGLGYEQYF. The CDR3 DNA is TGTGCCAGCAGCCCGGGGTTGGGATACGAGCAGTACTTC.